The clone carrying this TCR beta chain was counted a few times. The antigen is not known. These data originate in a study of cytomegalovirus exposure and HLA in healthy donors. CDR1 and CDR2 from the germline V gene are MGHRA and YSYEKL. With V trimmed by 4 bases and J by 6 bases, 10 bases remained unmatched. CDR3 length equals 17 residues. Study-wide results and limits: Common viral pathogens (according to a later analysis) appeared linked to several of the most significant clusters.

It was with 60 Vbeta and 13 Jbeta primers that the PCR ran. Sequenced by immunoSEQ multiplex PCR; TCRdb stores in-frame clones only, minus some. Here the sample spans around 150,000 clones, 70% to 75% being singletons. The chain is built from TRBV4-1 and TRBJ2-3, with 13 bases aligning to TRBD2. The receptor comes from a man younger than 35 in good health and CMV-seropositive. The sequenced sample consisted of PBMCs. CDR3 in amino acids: CASSREITSGGADTQYF. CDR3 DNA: TGCGCCAGCAGCCGTGAAATTACTAGCGGGGGGGCGGATACGCAGTATTTT.